The T cell receptor beta chain described here comes from a study of T cell responses to AZD1222 COVID-19 vaccine. Study results and caveats: Unmutated variant regions are reportedly the target of nearly half of TCRs that are spike-specific.

Germline-derived CDR1 and CDR2 are MDHEN and SYDVKM. This CDR3 comprises 13 residues. Trimming removed 3 bases at V and 2 bases at J, with 8 bases between. TCRdb's copy holds only in-frame clones and misses some; the assay was immunoSEQ multiplex PCR. The sample holds roughly 89,000 clones, 88% seen once. Concerning this clone: Its cognate antigen is unknown.

The TCR sequence derives from an adult in good health. This chain uses TRBV28 with TRBJ2-7; D ambiguous. The sequencing used peripheral blood, collected on day 0 of MenACWY control vaccination. CDR3 region: CASSFTATYEQYF. The CDR3 DNA is TGTGCCAGCAGTTTCACGGCTACCTACGAGCAGTACTTC.